Sequencing of this T cell receptor (beta chain) was carried out in a study of naive and memory T cell subsets. This clonotype was counted between two and nine times. The beta constant-region primer was an equimolar mix of two oligonucleotides covering TRBC1 and TRBC2. TCRdb reanalysed the UMI-ligation and nested PCR reads using MiXCR and keeps one entry per CDR3 protein. The sample contains under 100,000 distinct CDR3 sequences, 7% to 8% of which appear only once. Germline CDR1 and CDR2: SGHKS and YYEKEE (reference sequence). The CDR3 has 13 amino acids. The junction had 4 bases not matched to a gene; V was cut back by 8 bases and J by 2 bases.

The sequencing input was central memory CD4+ T cells from blood. The chain carries TRBV5-5 and TRBJ2-1; 7 bases match TRBD1. The origin of this receptor is a human donor in good health. The CDR3 loop is CASTDRAYNEQFF. The CDR3 bases are TGTGCCAGTACTGACAGGGCCTACAATGAGCAGTTCTTC.